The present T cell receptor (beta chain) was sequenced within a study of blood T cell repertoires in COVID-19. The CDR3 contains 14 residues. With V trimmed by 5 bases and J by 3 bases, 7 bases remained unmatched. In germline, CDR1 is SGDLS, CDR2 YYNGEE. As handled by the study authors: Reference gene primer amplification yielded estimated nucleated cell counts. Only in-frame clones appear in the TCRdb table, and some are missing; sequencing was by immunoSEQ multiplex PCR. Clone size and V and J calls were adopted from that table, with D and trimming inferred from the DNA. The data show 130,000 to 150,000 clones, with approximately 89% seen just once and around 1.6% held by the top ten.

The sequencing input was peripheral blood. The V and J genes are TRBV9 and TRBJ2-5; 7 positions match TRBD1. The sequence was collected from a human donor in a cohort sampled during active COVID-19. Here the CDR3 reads CASSARDSKETQYF. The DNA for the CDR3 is TGTGCCAGCAGTGCGAGGGACAGCAAAGAGACCCAGTACTTC. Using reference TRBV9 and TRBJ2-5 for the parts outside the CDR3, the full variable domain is DSGVTQTPKHLITATGQRVTLRCSPRSGDLSVYWYQQSLDQGLQFLIQYYNGEERAKGNILERFSAQQFPDLHSELNLSSLELGDSALYFCASSARDSKETQYFGPGTRLLVL.